A few counts support the clone carrying this T cell receptor (beta chain). These data originate in a study of T cells after yellow fever vaccination. CDR1 is KGHDR, CDR2 SFDVKD, per germline. This CDR3 region has 14 residues. V was cut by 4 bases and J by 2 bases, with 10 bases left in between. Each CDR3 protein gets one entry after TCRdb re-called the 5' RACE reads with MiXCR. The top ten clones hold roughly 13% of a sample with just under 600,000 distinct CDR3 sequences, 13% of them seen once. The specimen comprised PBMCs, sampled on the day of the yellow fever booster vaccination. The clonotype was recovered from a man aged 25 to 45 who received the YFV17D yellow fever vaccine. The rearrangement links TRBV24-1 to TRBJ2-5; the D call may be TRBD1 or TRBD2 (5 bases each). The CDR3: CATSDRDRQETQYF. The CDR3 DNA is TGTGCCACCAGTGACCGGGACCGGCAAGAGACCCAGTACTTC.